The present T cell receptor beta chain was sequenced within a study of T cells in Graves' hyperthyroidism and ophthalmopathy. Study information: Before any treatment, at initial diagnosis, peripheral blood was collected.

This clonotype was picked up many times. What it recognizes is unknown. TCR beta CDR3 region amplification was performed from RNA transcripts. First-round RT-PCR of the TCR CDR3 relied on the HTBI primer set. In TCRdb, the multiplex PCR reads were re-called with MiXCR into one record per CDR3 protein. The repertoire holds nearly 250,000 distinct CDR3 sequences, with around 17% as singletons. V dropped 3 bases and J dropped 4 bases, with 15 bases sitting between them. Germline V lookup: CDR1 DFQATT, CDR2 SNEGSKA (reference sequence). The CDR3 covers 14 residues. The PBMCs were sourced from fresh peripheral blood (around 9.3 ml). General study findings and limits: In the blood, most expanded thyroid clonotypes above 0.001 appeared as well. Ophthalmopathy, as predicted by the model, came a median around 6 months after the prediction.

The chain combines TRBV20-1 with TRBJ1-2; weak D call: TRBD1 (5 bases). The sequence was obtained from a woman aged 18-29 years with Graves' ophthalmopathy. The sample comprised blood. The CDR3 nucleotides are TGCAGTGCTAGGCCTCCGGGACGGAGCTATGGCTACACCTTC. It encodes CSARPPGRSYGYTF.